Listed below are T cell receptor beta chains from one sample, sequenced in a study of T cell responses to AZD1222 COVID-19 vaccine. The table came from immunoSEQ multiplex PCR; TCRdb's copy has only in-frame clones and leaves some out. The data contain 150,000 to 200,000 clones, 70% to 90% of them singletons. The sequencing used peripheral blood, collected 28 days after the second AZD1222 dose. The receptors come from an adult who received the AZD1222 COVID-19 vaccine. CDR3s include the opening cysteine and the closing phenylalanine or tryptophan. Each record gives: V gene, J gene, D gene, clone size, CDR3 length, CDR3 protein, CDR3 DNA. A D gene is named only where the DNA matches it firmly. Size values are once, few and many counts, or a class for expanded clones, and some rows have none.

V gene: TRBV9; J gene: TRBJ2-7; D gene: TRBD2; clone size: once; CDR3 length: 13; CDR3 protein: CASSASGNYEQYF; CDR3 DNA: TGTGCCAGCAGCGCTAGCGGTAACTACGAGCAGTACTTC
V gene: TRBV4-3; J gene: TRBJ1-2; D gene: NA; clone size: NA; CDR3 length: 16; CDR3 protein: CASSPQGPRPNYGYTF; CDR3 DNA: TGCGCCAGCAGCCCTCAAGGCCCCCGCCCTAACTATGGCTACACCTTC
V gene: TRBV2; J gene: TRBJ1-5; D gene: TRBD1; clone size: NA; CDR3 length: 15; CDR3 protein: CASRDPDRGNQPQHF; CDR3 DNA: TGTGCCAGCAGGGACCCGGACAGGGGGAATCAGCCCCAGCATTTT
V gene: TRBV24-1; J gene: TRBJ2-2; D gene: TRBD1; clone size: NA; CDR3 length: 20; CDR3 protein: CATSDLRRTGAVLNTGELFF; CDR3 DNA: TGTGCCACCAGTGATTTGCGGAGGACAGGGGCCGTCTTAAACACCGGGGAGCTGTTTTTT
V gene: TRBV5-1; J gene: TRBJ1-1; D gene: TRBD1; clone size: NA; CDR3 length: 15; CDR3 protein: CASSLRPGGGAEAFF; CDR3 DNA: TGCGCCAGCAGCTTGCGACCAGGGGGCGGGGCTGAAGCTTTCTTT
V gene: TRBV28; J gene: TRBJ1-1; D gene: NA; clone size: once; CDR3 length: 15; CDR3 protein: CASSLLGRGPPSAFF; CDR3 DNA: TGTGCCAGCAGTTTACTAGGTCGGGGGCCCCCGAGCGCTTTCTTT
V gene: TRBV5-4; J gene: TRBJ1-1; D gene: TRBD1; clone size: NA; CDR3 length: 14; CDR3 protein: CASSLGTGVPEAFF; CDR3 DNA: TGTGCCAGCAGCCTGGGGACAGGAGTCCCTGAAGCTTTCTTT
V gene: TRBV27; J gene: TRBJ1-2; D gene: NA; clone size: NA; CDR3 length: 12; CDR3 protein: CASGGLLYGYTF; CDR3 DNA: TGTGCCAGCGGGGGACTGCTTTATGGCTACACCTTC
V gene: TRBV7-8; J gene: TRBJ1-2; D gene: NA; clone size: NA; CDR3 length: 14; CDR3 protein: CASSLDRVSYGYTF; CDR3 DNA: TGTGCCAGCAGCTTAGATCGGGTATCCTATGGCTACACCTTC
V gene: TRBV5-1; J gene: TRBJ2-1; D gene: NA; clone size: NA; CDR3 length: 14; CDR3 protein: CASRYRAGENEQFF; CDR3 DNA: TGCGCCAGCAGATATAGGGCAGGAGAAAATGAGCAGTTCTTC
V gene: TRBV19; J gene: TRBJ2-7; D gene: NA; clone size: once; CDR3 length: 13; CDR3 protein: CAMLAGTTYEQYF; CDR3 DNA: TGTGCCATGTTGGCGGGGACCACCTACGAGCAGTACTTC
V gene: TRBV18; J gene: TRBJ1-1; D gene: NA; clone size: NA; CDR3 length: 13; CDR3 protein: CASSRSKNTEAFF; CDR3 DNA: TGTGCCAGCTCACGGTCGAAGAACACTGAAGCTTTCTTT
V gene: TRBV5-4; J gene: TRBJ2-2; D gene: TRBD2; clone size: NA; CDR3 length: 15; CDR3 protein: CASGSGGAATGELFF; CDR3 DNA: TGTGCCAGCGGGAGCGGGGGGGCCGCGACCGGGGAGCTGTTTTTT
V gene: TRBV2; J gene: TRBJ1-4; D gene: NA; clone size: NA; CDR3 length: 14; CDR3 protein: CASSDIGSGEKLFF; CDR3 DNA: TGTGCCAGCAGTGATATAGGGTCAGGAGAAAAACTGTTTTTT
V gene: TRBV6-5; J gene: TRBJ1-5; D gene: TRBD1; clone size: NA; CDR3 length: 14; CDR3 protein: CASRDTGGREPQHF; CDR3 DNA: TGTGCCAGCAGAGATACAGGGGGCCGGGAGCCCCAGCATTTT
V gene: TRBV4-1; J gene: TRBJ1-6; D gene: NA; clone size: NA; CDR3 length: 18; CDR3 protein: CASSQTSGQGSYNSPLHF; CDR3 DNA: TGCGCCAGCAGCCAAACATCCGGGCAGGGCTCCTATAATTCACCCCTCCACTTT
V gene: TRBV2; J gene: TRBJ1-6; D gene: NA; clone size: NA; CDR3 length: 14; CDR3 protein: CASRLANNNSPLHF; CDR3 DNA: TGTGCCAGCAGGTTAGCCAACAATAATTCACCCCTCCACTTT
V gene: TRBV18; J gene: TRBJ1-2; D gene: NA; clone size: few; CDR3 length: 15; CDR3 protein: CASSPQPEGTYGYTF; CDR3 DNA: TGTGCCAGCTCACCACAGCCCGAAGGGACCTATGGCTACACCTTC
V gene: TRBV5-1; J gene: TRBJ1-1; D gene: TRBD1; clone size: NA; CDR3 length: 11; CDR3 protein: CASTQGAEAFF; CDR3 DNA: TGCGCCAGCACACAGGGGGCTGAAGCTTTCTTT
V gene: TRBV19; J gene: TRBJ1-3; D gene: NA; clone size: NA; CDR3 length: 12; CDR3 protein: CASGEDRNTIYF; CDR3 DNA: TGTGCCAGTGGGGAGGATCGAAACACCATATATTTT
V gene: TRBV6-1; J gene: TRBJ1-1; D gene: NA; clone size: NA; CDR3 length: 12; CDR3 protein: CASSERVTEAFF; CDR3 DNA: TGTGCCAGCAGTGAACGGGTAACTGAAGCTTTCTTT
V gene: TRBV2; J gene: TRBJ1-3; D gene: NA; clone size: NA; CDR3 length: 13; CDR3 protein: CASSGTRGNTIYF; CDR3 DNA: TGTGCCAGCAGCGGGACCCGCGGAAACACCATATATTTT
V gene: TRBV5-5; J gene: TRBJ1-2; D gene: NA; clone size: NA; CDR3 length: 14; CDR3 protein: CASRQGLEFYGYTF; CDR3 DNA: TGTGCCAGCAGACAGGGACTCGAATTTTATGGCTACACCTTC
V gene: TRBV5-6; J gene: TRBJ1-4; D gene: NA; clone size: NA; CDR3 length: 16; CDR3 protein: CASSRIDFTPNEKLFF; CDR3 DNA: TGTGCCAGCAGCCGGATCGACTTTACTCCAAATGAAAAACTGTTTTTT
V gene: TRBV20-1; J gene: TRBJ1-5; D gene: NA; clone size: NA; CDR3 length: 14; CDR3 protein: CSASPGRYNQPQHF; CDR3 DNA: TGCAGTGCTAGTCCGGGACGGTACAATCAGCCCCAGCATTTT
V gene: TRBV7-9; J gene: TRBJ2-1; D gene: NA; clone size: NA; CDR3 length: 12; CDR3 protein: CASRAPGIEQFF; CDR3 DNA: TGTGCCAGCAGGGCCCCCGGTATTGAGCAGTTCTTC
V gene: TRBV30; J gene: TRBJ1-6; D gene: TRBD1; clone size: NA; CDR3 length: 12; CDR3 protein: CASGQGSSPLHF; CDR3 DNA: TGTGCCTCCGGACAGGGAAGCTCACCCCTCCACTTT
V gene: TRBV30; J gene: TRBJ1-1; D gene: NA; clone size: once; CDR3 length: 15; CDR3 protein: CAWSNRISGQGKAFF; CDR3 DNA: NA
V gene: TRBV2; J gene: TRBJ1-1; D gene: NA; clone size: NA; CDR3 length: 14; CDR3 protein: CASRTDSMNTEAFF; CDR3 DNA: TGTGCCAGTCGAACCGACAGCATGAACACTGAAGCTTTCTTT
V gene: TRBV18; J gene: TRBJ1-4; D gene: NA; clone size: NA; CDR3 length: 12; CDR3 protein: CASSPPGEKLFF; CDR3 DNA: TGTGCCAGCTCACCCCCGGGAGAAAAACTGTTTTTT
V gene: TRBV14; J gene: TRBJ1-3; D gene: NA; clone size: NA; CDR3 length: 15; CDR3 protein: CASSPQTFSGNTIYF; CDR3 DNA: TGTGCCAGCAGCCCTCAGACCTTCTCTGGAAACACCATATATTTT
V gene: TRBV30; J gene: TRBJ1-1; D gene: NA; clone size: NA; CDR3 length: 12; CDR3 protein: CAWAGESPEAFF; CDR3 DNA: TGTGCCTGGGCGGGAGAATCCCCTGAAGCTTTCTTT
V gene: TRBV6-2/TRBV6-3; J gene: TRBJ2-1; D gene: NA; clone size: NA; CDR3 length: 15; CDR3 protein: CASSYSRGMGNEQFF; CDR3 DNA: TGTGCCAGCAGTTACTCGAGAGGAATGGGCAATGAGCAGTTCTTC
V gene: TRBV10-3; J gene: TRBJ2-1; D gene: NA; clone size: NA; CDR3 length: 18; CDR3 protein: CAISTRATTRGSYNEQFF; CDR3 DNA: TGTGCCATCAGTACCAGGGCCACAACGAGGGGCTCCTACAATGAGCAGTTCTTC
V gene: TRBV14; J gene: TRBJ1-3; D gene: NA; clone size: once; CDR3 length: 14; CDR3 protein: CASSPTRSGNTIYF; CDR3 DNA: TGTGCCAGCAGCCCGACGCGCTCTGGAAACACCATATATTTT
V gene: TRBV5-6; J gene: TRBJ1-6; D gene: NA; clone size: NA; CDR3 length: 14; CDR3 protein: CASSSTKANSPLHF; CDR3 DNA: TGTGCCAGCAGCTCCACCAAAGCCAATTCACCCCTCCACTTT
V gene: TRBV5-1; J gene: TRBJ1-4; D gene: NA; clone size: few; CDR3 length: 14; CDR3 protein: CASSSDRPNEKLFF; CDR3 DNA: TGCGCCAGCAGCTCGGACAGACCTAATGAAAAACTGTTTTTT
V gene: TRBV3-1/TRBV3-2; J gene: TRBJ1-2; D gene: NA; clone size: NA; CDR3 length: 14; CDR3 protein: CASSPLGLPYGYTF; CDR3 DNA: TGTGCCAGCAGCCCGTTAGGATTACCCTATGGCTACACCTTC
V gene: TRBV5-8; J gene: TRBJ2-1; D gene: NA; clone size: NA; CDR3 length: 16; CDR3 protein: CASSSGTSSSYNEQFF; CDR3 DNA: TGTGCCAGCAGCTCCGGGACTTCGAGCTCCTACAATGAGCAGTTCTTC
V gene: TRBV5-1; J gene: TRBJ1-5; D gene: NA; clone size: NA; CDR3 length: 15; CDR3 protein: CASSLGTDASQPQHF; CDR3 DNA: TGCGCCAGCAGCTTGGGGACAGACGCCAGCCAGCCCCAGCATTTT
V gene: TRBV30; J gene: TRBJ1-3; D gene: NA; clone size: NA; CDR3 length: 15; CDR3 protein: CAWGKPTGSGNTIYF; CDR3 DNA: TGTGCCTGGGGTAAACCGACGGGCTCTGGAAACACCATATATTTT
V gene: TRBV12-3/TRBV12-4; J gene: TRBJ1-3; D gene: NA; clone size: NA; CDR3 length: 12; CDR3 protein: CASSLVENTIYF; CDR3 DNA: TGTGCCAGCAGTTTAGTGGAGAACACCATATATTTT
V gene: TRBV4-1; J gene: TRBJ1-5; D gene: NA; clone size: NA; CDR3 length: 13; CDR3 protein: CASSQEDGQPQHF; CDR3 DNA: TGCGCCAGCAGCCAAGAAGACGGTCAGCCCCAGCATTTT
V gene: TRBV7-2; J gene: TRBJ1-2; D gene: NA; clone size: NA; CDR3 length: 15; CDR3 protein: CASSLGSPTLGGYTF; CDR3 DNA: TGTGCCAGCAGCTTAGGCAGTCCTACTCTAGGTGGCTACACCTTC
V gene: TRBV27; J gene: TRBJ1-2; D gene: NA; clone size: NA; CDR3 length: 13; CDR3 protein: CASSLWGNYGYTF; CDR3 DNA: TGTGCCAGCAGTTTATGGGGGAACTATGGCTACACCTTC
V gene: TRBV30; J gene: TRBJ1-2; D gene: NA; clone size: few; CDR3 length: 11; CDR3 protein: CAWRLGTGYTF; CDR3 DNA: TGTGCCTGGAGATTGGGGACTGGCTACACCTTC
V gene: TRBV6-5; J gene: TRBJ1-1; D gene: TRBD1; clone size: few; CDR3 length: 16; CDR3 protein: CASSYFRSDRGTEAFF; CDR3 DNA: TGTGCCAGCAGTTACTTCAGAAGCGACAGGGGCACTGAAGCTTTCTTT
V gene: TRBV3-1/TRBV3-2; J gene: TRBJ1-4; D gene: TRBD1; clone size: NA; CDR3 length: 17; CDR3 protein: CASSRLTGSETNEKLFF; CDR3 DNA: TGTGCCAGCAGCCGCCTGACAGGGAGTGAAACTAATGAAAAACTGTTTTTT
V gene: TRBV5-1; J gene: TRBJ2-5; D gene: NA; clone size: NA; CDR3 length: 14; CDR3 protein: CASSPGTQVGTQYF; CDR3 DNA: TGCGCCAGCAGCCCCGGGACCCAGGTGGGGACCCAGTACTTC
V gene: TRBV7-9; J gene: TRBJ1-6; D gene: NA; clone size: NA; CDR3 length: 13; CDR3 protein: CASSLEQPPPLHF; CDR3 DNA: TGTGCCAGCAGCTTGGAGCAGCCCCCACCCCTCCACTTT
V gene: TRBV5-1; J gene: TRBJ2-7; D gene: NA; clone size: NA; CDR3 length: 11; CDR3 protein: CASSFGDEQYF; CDR3 DNA: TGCGCCAGCAGCTTCGGTGATGAGCAGTACTTC
V gene: TRBV4-2; J gene: TRBJ2-1; D gene: TRBD2; clone size: NA; CDR3 length: 15; CDR3 protein: CASSQETGGYNEQFF; CDR3 DNA: TGTGCCAGCAGCCAAGAGACGGGGGGTTACAATGAGCAGTTCTTC
V gene: TRBV30; J gene: TRBJ2-7; D gene: TRBD1; clone size: NA; CDR3 length: 13; CDR3 protein: CAWSGGQFYEQYF; CDR3 DNA: TGTGCCTGGAGTGGGGGACAGTTCTACGAGCAGTACTTC
V gene: TRBV29-1; J gene: TRBJ2-2; D gene: TRBD1; clone size: NA; CDR3 length: 14; CDR3 protein: CSVENRGMGGELFF; CDR3 DNA: TGCAGCGTTGAAAACAGGGGAATGGGCGGGGAGCTGTTTTTT
V gene: TRBV9; J gene: TRBJ1-4; D gene: NA; clone size: NA; CDR3 length: 15; CDR3 protein: CASAPTGQQSEKLFF; CDR3 DNA: TGTGCCAGCGCGCCAACAGGACAGCAGAGCGAAAAACTGTTTTTT
V gene: TRBV27; J gene: TRBJ2-5; D gene: NA; clone size: NA; CDR3 length: 16; CDR3 protein: CASSLKNRDPPETQYF; CDR3 DNA: TGTGCCAGCAGTTTAAAAAACAGGGACCCGCCCGAGACCCAGTACTTC
V gene: TRBV9; J gene: TRBJ1-2; D gene: NA; clone size: NA; CDR3 length: 13; CDR3 protein: CASSAGTAYGYTF; CDR3 DNA: TGTGCCAGCAGCGCGGGGACGGCCTATGGCTACACCTTC